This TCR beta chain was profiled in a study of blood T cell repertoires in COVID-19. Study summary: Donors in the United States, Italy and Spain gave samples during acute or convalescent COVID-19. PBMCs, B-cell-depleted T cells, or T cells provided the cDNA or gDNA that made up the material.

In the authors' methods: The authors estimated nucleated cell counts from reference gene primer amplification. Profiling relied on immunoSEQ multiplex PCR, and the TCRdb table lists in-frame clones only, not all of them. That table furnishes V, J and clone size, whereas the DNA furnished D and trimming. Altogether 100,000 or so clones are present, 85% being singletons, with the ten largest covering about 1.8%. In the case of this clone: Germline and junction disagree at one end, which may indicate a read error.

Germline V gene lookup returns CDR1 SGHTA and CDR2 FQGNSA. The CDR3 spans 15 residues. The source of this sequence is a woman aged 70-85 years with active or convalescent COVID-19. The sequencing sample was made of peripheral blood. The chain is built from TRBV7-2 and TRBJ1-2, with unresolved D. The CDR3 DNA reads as TGTGCCAGCGGCTTAATGTCGTCCGCTAACTATGGCTACACCTTC. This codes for CASGLMSSANYGYTF. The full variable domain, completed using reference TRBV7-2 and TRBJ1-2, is GAGVSQSPSNKVTEKGKDVELRCDPISGHTALYWYRQSLGQGLEFLIYFQGNSAPDKSGLPSDRFSAERTGGSVSTLTIQRTQQEDSAVYLCASGLMSSANYGYTFGSGTRLTVV.